The 31 T cell receptor beta chains below all came from one sample that was sequenced in a study of T-cell reconstitution after alpha-beta-depleted transplantation in children. Using unique molecular identifiers, the investigators prepared the TCRbeta library. One entry per CDR3 protein results from TCRdb running MiXCR on the PCR reads. There are 450,000 to 500,000 distinct CDR3 sequences in the sample; around 12% occur only once, and 4.5% to 6% lies in the top ten. This material consisted of PBMCs from the stem cell graft donor, taken from the stem cell graft. Receptors originate from a human donor who donated a stem cell graft to a child with combined immunodeficiency.

This clonotype was seen more than once but under ten times. The rearrangement links TRBV27 to TRBJ2-7, with 11 bases lining up with TRBD1. Germline assignment: CDR1 MNHEY and CDR2 SMNVEV (reference sequence). J was trimmed by 4 bases and V by 2 bases; bases with no gene match: 4. The CDR3 runs 15 residues. CDR3 sequence: CASSLRTGGGYEQYF. The CDR3 DNA reads TGTGCCAGCAGTTTACGGACAGGGGGCGGTTACGAGCAGTACTTC.

This clonotype was seen a handful of times. J is TRBJ2-5 and V is TRBV20-1; TRBD2 matches 8 bases. V shed 0 bases, J shed 4 bases, and the junction held 7 bases outside the gene matches. Germline values: CDR1 DFQATT, CDR2 SNEGSKA (reference sequence). The CDR3 is 15 amino acids. CDR3 sequence reads: CSARDYTSGGETQYF. CDR3 DNA: TGCAGTGCTAGAGATTATACTAGCGGAGGAGAGACCCAGTACTTC.

Ten or more counts support this clonotype. V gene TRBV28 combines with J gene TRBJ2-7; TRBD1 matches 7 bases. Germline lookup yields CDR1 MDHEN and CDR2 SYDVKM. V shed 5 bases and J 5 bases; nucleotides not matched to a gene: 6. The length of the CDR3 is 13 residues. CDR3 bases: TGTGCCAGCAGTCCCGACAGGGATAACGAGCAGTACTTC. This encodes CASSPDRDNEQYF.

This clonotype was observed at least ten times. V and J are TRBV12-3 or TRBV12-4 and TRBJ2-5; D perhaps matches TRBD1 (5 bases). Trimming pared 6 bases from V and 1 base from J, leaving 18 bases between. The CDR3 loop spans 16 amino acids. The DNA of the CDR3 is TGTGCCAGCAGCTCCCAGGCGTGGGGCTCCCAAGAGACCCAGTACTTC. Translation gives CASSSQAWGSQETQYF.

This clonotype showed up just a few times. The chain carries TRBV12-3 or TRBV12-4 and TRBJ2-7; a weak D match, TRBD2 (5 bases). V was pared by 3 bases and J by 1 base, with 10 bases between. The CDR3 length is 14 residues. The DNA for the CDR3 is TGTGCCAGCAGTTTCGACACGGGGTCCTACGAGCAGTACTTC. Amino acid sequence: CASSFDTGSYEQYF.

This clonotype appeared many times. The rearrangement joins TRBV4-3 to TRBJ2-5; tentative D call: TRBD1 (6 bases). The germline V gene has CDR1 LGHNA and CDR2 YSLEER. Trimming removed 0 bases from V and 2 bases from J, with 10 bases in between. This CDR3 comprises 15 residues. Written as DNA, the CDR3 is TGCGCCAGCAGCCAAGATCCCGGACAGCAAGAGACCCAGTACTTC. Amino acid sequence: CASSQDPGQQETQYF.

This clonotype was seen ten or more times. The chain couples TRBV15 to TRBJ2-1, with D uncertain. Germline assignment: CDR1 LNHNV and CDR2 YYDKDF (reference sequence). The CDR3 length is 13 residues. V was pared by 6 bases and J by 6 bases, with 12 bases between. CDR3 loop: CATRADLGNEQFF. Written as DNA, the CDR3 is TGTGCCACCAGGGCCGATCTTGGCAATGAGCAGTTCTTC.

This clonotype was seen more than once but under ten times. The chain links TRBV19 to TRBJ2-1; weak D call: TRBD2 (5 bases). The CDR3 runs 15 residues. V lost 5 bases to trimming and J lost 0 bases, with 11 bases between them. The germline CDR1 and CDR2 sequences are LNHDA and SQIVND (reference sequence). The CDR3 protein is CASSSRADSYNEQFF. CDR3 nucleotides: TGTGCCAGTAGTTCCCGAGCGGACTCCTACAATGAGCAGTTCTTC.

The rearrangement uses TRBV6-2 or TRBV6-3 and TRBJ2-7; possibly TRBD1 for D (5 bases). Germline-derived CDR1 and CDR2 are MNHEY and SVGEGT. Trimming pared 0 bases from V and 0 bases from J, leaving 12 bases between. The CDR3 is 16 residues long. The CDR3 here is CASSYSRQKSSYEQYF. The CDR3, as DNA: TGTGCCAGCAGTTACTCGAGACAGAAGAGCTCCTACGAGCAGTACTTC.

The chain links TRBV7-8 to TRBJ1-1, with TRBD1 matching 10 bases. The junction had 10 bases not matched to a gene; V was cut back by 5 bases and J by 1 base. The CDR3 consists of 17 residues. CDR1 and CDR2 (germline): SGHVS, FQNEAQ. As DNA, the CDR3 is TGTGCCAGCAGCCTGGGACAGGGGCGCCAAAAGAACACTGAAGCTTTCTTT. Translation: CASSLGQGRQKNTEAFF.

This clonotype was picked up a small number of times. The chain joins TRBV29-1 to TRBJ2-1, with D perhaps TRBD1 or TRBD2 (5 bases each). V dropped 7 bases and J dropped 7 bases, with 20 bases sitting between them. The CDR3 consists of 14 residues. Germline loops: CDR1 SQVTM, CDR2 ANQGSEA. The CDR3 reads CSAAGALEGNEQFF. CDR3 DNA sequence: TGCAGCGCTGCTGGTGCCCTAGAGGGGAATGAGCAGTTCTTC.

There are many counts of this clonotype. The chain carries TRBV7-9 and TRBJ1-2, with 9 bases aligning to TRBD1. Trimming cost V 5 bases and J 6 bases; bases outside gene matches: 10. CDR1 is SEHNR, CDR2 FQNEAQ, per germline (reference sequence). The CDR3 is 15 residues long. The DNA for the CDR3 is TGTGCCAGCAGCCCACGGGGACAGGGAAAAAATGGCTACACCTTC. It encodes CASSPRGQGKNGYTF.

The J gene is TRBJ2-5, the V gene TRBV25-1; 8 positions match TRBD2. The CDR3 is 14 amino acids. J gave up 4 bases and V 8 bases, and 9 bases lay outside the gene matches. CDR1 and CDR2 from the germline V gene are MGHDK and SYGVNS. The CDR3 reads CASSFKRELETQYF. For the CDR3, the DNA is TGTGCCAGCTCGTTTAAGCGGGAGCTAGAGACCCAGTACTTC.

Many counts were recorded for this clonotype. The chain is built from TRBV5-1 and TRBJ2-5; no definite D call. Germline V CDR1 and CDR2: SGHRS, YFSETQ. Trimming removed 4 bases from V and 5 bases from J, with 15 bases in between. The CDR3 is 14 amino acids. CDR3 DNA sequence: TGCGCCAGCAGCCAAGGACGGAAGAGCGAGACCCAGTACTTC. It codes for CASSQGRKSETQYF.

About this clonotype: A much larger clone lies a single base off, so this may be a read error. The chain uses TRBV5-1 and TRBJ2-2, with D tentatively TRBD1 (5 bases). Germline CDR1 SGHRS, CDR2 YFSETQ. The CDR3 has 15 residues. The CDR3 nucleotides read TGCGCCAGCAGCTTAGGGGCCTCGAACACCTGGGAGCTGTTTTTT. Translation gives CASSLGASNTWELFF.

J is TRBJ1-2 and V is TRBV4-3; D is ambiguous. Between the trimmed V and J ends, which lost 0 bases and 4 bases, there was a span of 9 bases. There are 14 residues in the CDR3. Germline assignment: CDR1 LGHNA and CDR2 YSLEER. The CDR3 nucleotides read TGCGCCAGCAGCCAAGACTCAGCAAGCTATGGCTACACCTTC. It codes for CASSQDSASYGYTF.

The chain has TRBV9 and TRBJ2-7, with TRBD2 matching 13 bases. The CDR3 spans 16 residues. Germline V gene data show CDR1 as SGDLS and CDR2 as YYNGEE. The junction had 8 bases not matched to a gene; V was cut back by 3 bases and J by 5 bases. In DNA form, the CDR3 reads TGTGCCAGCAGCGCCCTACTAGCGGGGGGGATGCACGAGCAGTACTTC. It specifies CASSALLAGGMHEQYF.

This chain joins TRBV25-1 and TRBJ2-3; 8 bases agree with TRBD2. CDR3 size: 16 residues. The germline CDR1 and CDR2 sequences are MGHDK and SYGVNS. With V trimmed by 2 bases and J by 4 bases, 8 bases remained unmatched. CDR3 residues: CASSENKRESADTQYF. CDR3 bases: TGTGCCAGCAGTGAAAACAAGCGGGAGTCCGCAGATACGCAGTATTTT.

In this sample, this clonotype turned up a few times. The V call is TRBV29-1, the J call TRBJ2-1, with 10 bases lining up with TRBD2. The CDR3 extends over 14 amino acids. Germline V gene sequence: CDR1 SQVTM, CDR2 ANQGSEA. As DNA, the CDR3 is TGCAGGGGGGGGGGCCGACTAGCGGGCGATGAGCAGTTCTTC. Protein: CRGGGRLAGDEQFF.

This clonotype was seen at least ten times. The CDR3 DNA reads TGTGCCAGCATGGGGCGGCCGCCTTTAGCTAACTATGGCTACACCTTC. This gives the protein CASMGRPPLANYGYTF. This chain joins TRBV2 and TRBJ1-2; weak D call: TRBD1 (5 bases). The V gene lost 7 bases and the J gene lost 0 bases, with 18 bases spanning the gap. The V gene's germline CDR1 is SNHLY and CDR2 FYNNEI. The CDR3 is made up of 16 amino acids.

This clonotype has a handful of counts. This rearrangement joins TRBV27 to TRBJ2-3, with 12 bases lining up with TRBD2. The J segment lost 1 base and the V segment lost 2 bases, leaving 13 bases of the junction unmatched. The CDR3 consists of 20 residues. Germline V gene lookup returns CDR1 MNHEY and CDR2 SMNVEV (reference sequence). The CDR3 nucleotides are TGTGCCAGCAGTTTACGGCTAGCGGGAGGGAAATCCATCCGCACAGATACGCAGTATTTT. It specifies CASSLRLAGGKSIRTDTQYF.

This clonotype was seen at least ten times. The chain employs TRBV11-2 and TRBJ2-3; D gene uncertain. V lost 7 bases and J 2 bases, leaving 16 bases between the germline ends. The CDR3 spans 15 residues. The V gene's germline CDR1 is SGHAT and CDR2 FQNNGV. The CDR3 sequence: CASILSGFPTDTQYF. The CDR3 bases are TGTGCCAGCATTTTAAGTGGTTTCCCCACAGATACGCAGTATTTT. Filled out from reference TRBV11-2 and TRBJ2-3, the complete variable domain reads EAGVAQSPRYKIIEKRQSVAFWCNPISGHATLYWYQQILGQGPKLLIQFQNNGVVDDSQLPKDRFSAERLKGVDSTLKIQPAKLEDSAVYLCASILSGFPTDTQYFGPGTRLTVL.

The J gene is TRBJ1-6, the V gene TRBV20-1; tentative D call: TRBD1 (6 bases). CDR1 is DFQATT, CDR2 SNEGSKA, per germline (reference sequence). CDR3 length equals 17 residues. Trimming took off 7 bases at V and 1 base at J, with 20 bases between the two ends. The CDR3 coding sequence is TGCAGTGGGAGGGAGGCACCAACAGGGTCCTATAATTCACCCCTCCACTTT. The encoded protein is CSGREAPTGSYNSPLHF.

Written as DNA, the CDR3 is TGTGCCAGCACCACAAGGGGGGTCTTCACTGAAGCTTTCTTT. Translated: CASTTRGVFTEAFF. The chain couples TRBV6-1 to TRBJ1-1, with D possibly being TRBD1 (6 bases). This CDR3 comprises 14 residues. V was cut by 7 bases and J by 4 bases, with 16 bases left in between. CDR1 is MNHNS and CDR2 is SASEGT in the germline V gene.

This sequence joins TRBV30 and TRBJ1-1; D is unresolved. The CDR3 loop spans 12 amino acids. V dropped 5 bases and J dropped 0 bases, with 7 bases sitting between them. CDR1 and CDR2 from the germline V gene are GTSNPN and SVGIG (reference sequence). In DNA form, the CDR3 reads TGTGCCTGGGGAGTGATGAACACTGAAGCTTTCTTT. This translates into CAWGVMNTEAFF.

The chain links TRBV4-1 to TRBJ2-4, with D uncertain. The CDR3 sequence is 15 residues long. Germline V gene sequence: CDR1 MGHRA, CDR2 YSYEKL. V was cut by 0 bases and J by 0 bases, with 6 bases left in between. This chain's CDR3 is CASSQESIAKNIQYF. CDR3 DNA: TGCGCCAGCAGCCAAGAATCGATAGCCAAAAACATTCAGTACTTC.

This clonotype showed up just a few times. This chain links TRBV3-1 with TRBJ1-2, with D perhaps TRBD1 (6 bases). V lost 3 bases to trimming and J lost 8 bases, with 13 bases between them. Germline V CDR1 and CDR2: LGHDT, YNNKEL (reference sequence). The CDR3 is 13 residues long. CDR3 protein: CASSQNRVGGYTF. The CDR3 nucleotides are TGTGCCAGCAGCCAGAACAGGGTCGGAGGCTACACCTTC.

This clonotype was found a few times. V and J are TRBV5-1 and TRBJ2-1; maybe TRBD2 (5 bases). This CDR3 has 12 residues. Germline CDR1 SGHRS, CDR2 YFSETQ. V shed 6 bases and J shed 8 bases, with 12 bases lying between them. The CDR3 sequence is CASNPTGDEQFF. The DNA for the CDR3 is TGCGCCAGCAACCCCACCGGGGATGAGCAGTTCTTC.

The table lists this clonotype with a few counts. The chain has TRBV20-1 and TRBJ1-1, with TRBD1 identical over 7 bases. Germline CDR1 DFQATT, CDR2 SNEGSKA (reference sequence). This CDR3 spans 13 amino acids. The trim removed 3 bases at V and 10 bases at J, leaving 11 bases unmatched. This CDR3 is CSARFDRVKGAFF. The CDR3 bases are TGCAGTGCTAGGTTTGACAGGGTGAAAGGAGCTTTCTTT.

For this clonotype: Germline is not matched at one junction end, which may reflect a read error. The CDR3 DNA is TGTGCCAGCAGACGAACCCTGACAGGGGGCGTAGAGAGCCAGTACTTC. It encodes CASRRTLTGGVESQYF. V gene TRBV6-2 or TRBV6-3 combines with J gene TRBJ2-5, with 10 positions matching TRBD1. Germline loops: CDR1 MNHEY, CDR2 SVGEGT. This CDR3 contains 16 residues.

The chain employs TRBV10-3 and TRBJ2-5; D is ambiguous. Germline assignment: CDR1 ENHRY and CDR2 SYGVKD. The CDR3 extends over 10 amino acids. V lost 8 bases to trimming and J lost 4 bases, with 5 bases between them. In nucleotides, the CDR3 is TGTGCCATCGGGCTAGAGACCCAGTACTTC. Residues: CAIGLETQYF.